The T cell receptor (beta chain) under discussion was sequenced for a study of blood T cells in healthy people across ages (dated by TCRdb to about 2015). With respect to the entire study: In model experiments, template switching captured about one uniquely barcoded TCR beta cDNA molecule for every two T cells. To track age-related changes in TCR beta repertoire diversity, the study relied on deep sequencing normalized with unique cDNA molecular identifiers. The donors were divided into four age groups: young (average around 16 years), middle-aged (approximately 41), aged (approximately 62) and long-lived (approximately 74). To avoid experimental bias, donors of different ages were distributed randomly across sequencing lanes. The study analyzed two additional independent replicas of 1 million unique cDNA reads from the same blood draw for two donors, one aged 18 to 30 and one aged 80 or older.

In its sample, this clonotype was seen many times. Its antigen has not been determined. The sample holds no much larger clone one base away, and base qualities are not on file. Receptors were amplified or captured by 5' RACE. The sequencer was an Illumina HiSeq 2500. A second PCR of about 6 to 12 cycles was run with a J-beta primer mix and a sample-barcoded 5' primer. A template-switch 5' adaptor carrying 12 random nucleotides introduced a unique molecular identifier onto each TCR beta cDNA molecule. Each sample yielded at least 2.5 million CDR3-containing paired-end reads. The Mint cDNA synthesis kit, primed by a TRBC-specific oligonucleotide, was used to synthesize first-strand cDNA from all RNA. Following uracil-DNA glycosylase treatment, all cDNA underwent a first 18-cycle PCR with the universal primers M1SS and BC2_uni_R. The authors' analysis ran thus. Normalization of each sample was performed by random selection of 1 million high-quality reads, each carrying a distinct molecular identifier. Instead of being binned into consensus sequences, reads that shared molecular identifiers were thrown out. MiTCR, set to a Q25 quality threshold and the strictest error-elimination algorithm, was used for CDR3 identification, clonotype clustering and error correction. A nonparametric unseen species model with Euler transformation was used to estimate a lower bound on total TCR beta diversity. Clones were called with MiXCR by TCRdb after fastp trimmed the public reads at Q25, and only in-frame beta chains were retained. CDR3 protein sequences are deduplicated, and each keeps its most common genes and DNA. The V and J calls reflect TCRdb's pipeline rather than the authors' work. For this sample the table gives some 1.5 million distinct CDR3 sequences, of which over 25% were detected only once. The ten largest clones take up 7.7% of the sample.

The paper's findings and limits, for the study overall: Because donor CMV infection status was unknown, age-related changes in expanded clonotypes were potentially confounded. The percentage of naive T cells measured by flow cytometry correlated strongly with observed TCR beta diversity. Observed TCR beta diversity per million T cells fell roughly linearly with age, and a significant reduction was already apparent by age about 43. Compared with the aged group, the long-lived group had more naive CD4+ T cells, fewer expanded clones and increased TCR diversity, a pattern suggesting age selection. Estimates of total diversity from one million sequenced T cells were regarded as lower bounds and underestimates. Bulk unsorted PBMC profiling prevented conclusive comparison of naive and antigen-experienced compartments.

The roughly 38 donors, aged about 6 to 95 years, were systemically healthy Caucasian individuals from Russia. Roughly 10 milliliters of peripheral blood were drawn from each donor into EDTA-treated Vacutainer tubes. PBMCs were isolated by Ficoll-Paque density-gradient centrifugation, with at least 6 million obtained per sample. Trizol reagent was used to extract total RNA from the PBMCs, yielding at least 5 micrograms per sample. Naive CD45RAhigh/CD27high T cell percentages were measured by flow cytometry on a PBMC aliquot from every donor. This TCR was recovered from a woman aged 25 to 39 in good health. Sequenced input: blood.

CDR3 loop: CSVLRTSASYEQYF. The sequenced DNA: TGCAGCGTTCTCCGGACTAGCGCCTCCTACGAGCAGTACTTC. The rearrangement combines TRBV29-1 with TRBJ2-7; 9 junctional bases match TRBD2. The germline V gene gives CDR1 as SQVTM and CDR2 as ANQGSEA. The germline V end is reduced by 5 bases and the J end by 0 bases; junction bases left unmatched: 5. The CDR3 runs 14 amino acids, cysteine and phenylalanine included. Only the CDR3 region is kept as DNA, spanning 42 bases read in frame from base 1.